These 23 T cell receptor beta chains share one sample of origin, sequenced in a study of T cells in Graves' hyperthyroidism and ophthalmopathy. What was amplified from RNA transcripts were TCR beta CDR3 regions. First-round RT-PCR of the TCR CDR3 relied on the HTBI primer set. TCRdb processed the multiplex PCR reads anew with MiXCR; each CDR3 protein has one entry. Of around 240,000 distinct CDR3 sequences detected, approximately 14% appear once; the ten largest clones hold roughly 14%. The sequenced sample consisted of blood. Receptor source: a woman aged 40 to 50 with Graves' hyperthyroidism that later progressed to Graves' ophthalmopathy.

At least ten counts were recorded for this clonotype. A junction boundary mismatches the germline segment, possibly from a read error. The chain joins TRBV6-1 to TRBJ1-4; the D is unclear. The CDR3 extends over 14 amino acids. Per germline, CDR1 MNHNS and CDR2 SASEGT. CDR3 residues: CASREGIKNEKLFF. CDR3 nucleotides: TGTGCCAGCAGAGAAGGGATAAAGAATGAAAAACTGTTTTTT.

At least ten counts were recorded for this clonotype. The V call is TRBV28, the J call TRBJ2-3, with 7 nucleotides matching TRBD1. In germline, CDR1 is MDHEN, CDR2 SYDVKM. This CDR3 is built from 16 residues. Unmatched junction bases numbered 9, after V lost 6 bases and J lost 0 bases. The CDR3 sequence is CASRTRTGDSTDTQYF. The CDR3 nucleotides are TGTGCCAGCAGAACCCGGACAGGCGATAGCACAGATACGCAGTATTTT.

The chain recombines TRBV5-6 with TRBJ2-3; D might be TRBD1 (5 bases). Germline CDR1 reads SGHDT; CDR2 reads YYEEEE. CDR3 length: 11 amino acids. V was pared by 4 bases and J by 13 bases, with 13 bases between. The CDR3 DNA is TGTGCCAGCAGCCTTGGACATGTGGAGTATTTT. As protein: CASSLGHVEYF. The full variable domain, its missing parts supplied by reference TRBV5-6 and TRBJ2-3, is DAGVTQSPTHLIKTRGQQVTLRCSPKSGHDTVSWYQQALGQGPQFIFQYYEEEERQRGNFPDRFSGHQFPNYSSELNVNALLLGDSALYLCASSLGHVEYFGPGTRLTVL.

This clonotype was recorded many times. The gene calls are TRBV7-8 and TRBJ1-4; a possible D gene is TRBD1 (5 bases). Germline assignment: CDR1 SGHVS and CDR2 FQNEAQ. The CDR3 spans 16 residues. V lost 1 base, J lost 4 bases, and 13 bases lay in between. The CDR3 DNA reads as TGTGCCAGCAGCTTAGAAGTGGCAGGGAATAATGAAAAACTGTTTTTT. Its translation: CASSLEVAGNNEKLFF. The variable domain in full, with the rest retrieved from reference TRBV7-8 and TRBJ1-4, is GAGVSQSPRYKVAKRGQDVALRCDPISGHVSLFWYQQALGQGPEFLTYFQNEAQLDKSGLPSDRFFAERPEGSVSTLKIQRTQQEDSAVYLCASSLEVAGNNEKLFFGSGTQLSVL.

This clonotype was seen ten or more times. The J gene is TRBJ2-3, the V gene TRBV24-1; 9 bases match TRBD2. V was pared by 3 bases and J by 1 base, with 10 bases of the junction left unmatched. CDR1 is KGHDR, CDR2 SFDVKD, per germline. This CDR3 is 18 amino acids long. The CDR3 nucleotides are TGTGCCACCAGTGATCCCGGCGGCCTAGCGGGACGCACAGATACGCAGTATTTT. This sequence encodes CATSDPGGLAGRTDTQYF.

This clonotype has a count of ten or more. The J gene is TRBJ2-6, the V gene TRBV6-5, with D perhaps TRBD1 (6 bases). This CDR3 is built from 14 residues. Trimming left V 2 bases short and J 12 bases short, with 14 bases between. CDR1 is MNHEY, CDR2 SVGAGI, per germline. CDR3 loop: CASSYVQGWAVLTF. DNA for the CDR3: TGTGCCAGCAGTTACGTACAGGGATGGGCCGTCCTGACTTTC.

This clonotype was recorded at least ten times. This chain joins TRBV28 and TRBJ2-2, with TRBD2 matching over 14 bases. V trimming: 8 bases; J trimming: 6 bases; junction bases outside the gene matches: 17. The V gene's germline CDR1 is MDHEN and CDR2 SYDVKM. The CDR3 has 19 residues. CDR3 loop: CASGTPGLAGVTLPGELFF. In nucleotides, the CDR3 is TGTGCCAGCGGTACACCGGGACTAGCGGGAGTAACGTTGCCCGGGGAGCTGTTTTTT.

This clonotype has at least ten counts. The J gene is TRBJ2-2, the V gene TRBV6-5; possibly TRBD2 for D (5 bases). Germline CDR1 and CDR2: MNHEY and SVGAGI. Trimming stripped 4 bases from V and 7 bases from J, with 10 bases between. The CDR3 spans 13 residues. CDR3: CASSFGNDGELFF. CDR3 sequence (DNA): TGTGCCAGCAGTTTCGGGAATGACGGGGAGCTGTTTTTT.

CDR3 sequence reads: CASSPWGTPSYEQYF. The CDR3 bases are TGTGCCAGCAGCCCCTGGGGGACACCCTCCTACGAGCAGTACTTC. The gene calls are TRBV7-9 and TRBJ2-7, with TRBD1 as a possible D gene (6 bases). CDR3 length equals 15 residues. V lost 5 bases and J 0 bases, leaving 14 bases between the germline ends. Germline-derived CDR1 and CDR2 are SEHNR and FQNEAQ (reference sequence). The full variable domain, completed using reference TRBV7-9 and TRBJ2-7, is DTGVSQNPRHKITKRGQNVTFRCDPISEHNRLYWYRQTLGQGPEFLTYFQNEAQLEKSRLLSDRFSAERPKGSFSTLEIQRTEQGDSAMYLCASSPWGTPSYEQYFGPGTRLTVT.

This clonotype was detected many times. The V call is TRBV18, the J call TRBJ1-3; D call uncertain. This CDR3 has 16 residues. V was cut by 5 bases and J by 0 bases, with 14 bases left in between. The V gene's germline CDR1 is KGHSH and CDR2 LQKENI. CDR3 residues: CASSLDPYRSGNTIYF. Here the CDR3 DNA reads TGTGCCAGCTCATTGGACCCTTACCGCTCTGGAAACACCATATATTTT.

As for this clonotype: Just one base apart from a much larger clone, this may be a read error. V gene TRBV5-1 combines with J gene TRBJ2-3; no definite D call. This CDR3 region has 14 residues. The V gene's germline CDR1 is SGHRS and CDR2 YFSETQ. The CDR3 nucleotides are TGCGCCAGCAGCTTGACTCTTCCCACAGATACGCATTATTTT. It codes for CASSLTLPTDTHYF.

The genes are TRBV4-1 and TRBJ1-2; D ambiguous. CDR1 MGHRA and CDR2 YSYEKL come from the germline V gene. The V end lost 3 bases, the J end lost 0 bases, and 11 bases lay between the germline ends. This CDR3 spans 15 amino acids. In nucleotides, the CDR3 is TGCGCCAGCAGCCAGAGCCCGAATACTAACTATGGCTACACCTTC. As protein: CASSQSPNTNYGYTF.

This clonotype has ten or more counts. V is TRBV7-2 and J is TRBJ1-4, with 7 positions matching TRBD1. V was pared by 5 bases and J by 5 bases, with 8 bases of the junction left unmatched. Germline values: CDR1 SGHTA, CDR2 FQGNSA. The length of the CDR3 is 15 residues. The DNA for the CDR3 is TGTGCCAGCAGCACCCAGGGACAGCGAAATGAAAAACTGTTTTTT. Its protein product is CASSTQGQRNEKLFF.

This clonotype occurred many times. The rearrangement uses TRBV7-2 and TRBJ2-7, with a weak D call TRBD2 (6 bases). Germline-derived CDR1 and CDR2 are SGHTA and FQGNSA. Trimming removed 6 bases at V and 4 bases at J, with 13 bases between. CDR3 length equals 13 residues. CDR3 region: CASRPPGLYEQYF. CDR3 sequence (DNA): TGTGCCAGCAGGCCCCCGGGACTGTACGAGCAGTACTTC.

This clonotype was seen ten or more times. The chain recombines TRBV3-1 with TRBJ2-3; no clear D. Trimming took off 5 bases at V and 3 bases at J, with 12 bases between the two ends. There are 14 residues in the CDR3. Per germline, CDR1 LGHDT and CDR2 YNNKEL (reference sequence). CDR3 residues: CASSERGLTDTQYF. The CDR3 DNA sequence: TGTGCCAGCAGCGAACGTGGTTTGACAGATACGCAGTATTTT.

The V and J genes are TRBV9 and TRBJ2-5; TRBD1 might be the D (6 bases). Germline lookup yields CDR1 SGDLS and CDR2 YYNGEE. V was pared by 0 bases and J by 5 bases, with 17 bases between. This CDR3 comprises 16 residues. The CDR3 loop is CASSVEGTLTHETQYF. CDR3 sequence (DNA): TGTGCCAGCAGCGTAGAAGGGACACTTACCCATGAGACCCAGTACTTC.

This clonotype has more than one count but fewer than ten. V and J are TRBV20-1 and TRBJ2-7, with unresolved D. Germline V gene sequence: CDR1 DFQATT, CDR2 SNEGSKA (reference sequence). The CDR3 has 13 residues. Trimming shortened V by 5 bases and J by 0 bases, and 11 bases separated the two germline ends. The CDR3: CSAPPIRSYEQYF. The CDR3 coding sequence is TGCAGTGCTCCCCCTATCCGCTCCTACGAGCAGTACTTC.

The chain recombines TRBV10-1 with TRBJ2-3; 13 bases map to TRBD2. After removal of 2 bases from V and 5 bases from J, the junction contained 16 bases not matched to a gene. CDR3 length equals 20 residues. CDR1 WNHNN and CDR2 SYGVQD come from the germline V gene (reference sequence). The CDR3 spells CASSEENPGLAGFPKDTQYF. In nucleotides, the CDR3 is TGCGCCAGCAGTGAGGAAAACCCGGGACTAGCGGGATTCCCCAAAGATACGCAGTATTTT.

This clonotype has at least ten counts. This chain links TRBV27 with TRBJ2-7, with 15 bases aligning to TRBD2. Germline CDR1 MNHEY, CDR2 SMNVEV (reference sequence). V shed 7 bases and J 7 bases; nucleotides not matched to a gene: 14. The CDR3 extends over 17 amino acids. CDR3 residues: CASTPFARGLAGGEQYF. In DNA form, the CDR3 reads TGTGCCAGCACCCCTTTCGCGCGAGGACTAGCGGGAGGGGAGCAGTACTTC.

This clonotype occurred many times. The chain uses TRBV28 and TRBJ2-7; D is unclear. The length of the CDR3 is 17 residues. Germline V lookup: CDR1 MDHEN, CDR2 SYDVKM. V gave up 4 bases and J gave up 2 bases, with 21 bases separating them. The CDR3 sequence: CASSWSGKPTPAYEQYF. DNA of the CDR3: TGTGCCAGCAGTTGGTCTGGTAAACCGACCCCAGCCTACGAGCAGTACTTC.

The genes are TRBV15 and TRBJ2-2, with D maybe TRBD2 (5 bases). CDR1 is LNHNV, CDR2 YYDKDF, per germline (reference sequence). The V end was cut by 0 bases, the J end by 6 bases, with 20 bases between. The CDR3 consists of 18 residues. The CDR3 protein is CATSRDSIRVGLPGELFF. CDR3 DNA: TGTGCCACCAGCAGAGATTCAATTAGGGTAGGACTTCCCGGGGAGCTGTTTTTT.

This clonotype was observed many times. The chain carries TRBV27 and TRBJ2-7; D gene unclear. Between the trimmed V and J ends, which lost 3 bases and 1 base, there was a span of 19 bases. CDR3 length: 17 amino acids. Germline V lookup: CDR1 MNHEY, CDR2 SMNVEV (reference sequence). CDR3 in DNA: TGTGCCAGCAGTTTCTTTCCAACAAGAACAGATTCCTACGAGCAGTACTTC. Translating it yields CASSFFPTRTDSYEQYF.

As to this clonotype: This may arise from a read error, as a much more abundant clone is one base away. V usage is TRBV5-1 and J usage is TRBJ2-1; a weak D match, TRBD2 (5 bases). The DNA end is more similar to TRBJ2-7, so the J call may be wrong. Germline CDR1 is SGHRS and CDR2 is YFSETQ. The CDR3 totals 15 residues. CDR3 DNA sequence: TGCGCCAGCAGCTCAAGGAGCGGCTGGTCAAATGAGCAGTACTTC. Its protein product is CASSSRSGWSNEQYF.